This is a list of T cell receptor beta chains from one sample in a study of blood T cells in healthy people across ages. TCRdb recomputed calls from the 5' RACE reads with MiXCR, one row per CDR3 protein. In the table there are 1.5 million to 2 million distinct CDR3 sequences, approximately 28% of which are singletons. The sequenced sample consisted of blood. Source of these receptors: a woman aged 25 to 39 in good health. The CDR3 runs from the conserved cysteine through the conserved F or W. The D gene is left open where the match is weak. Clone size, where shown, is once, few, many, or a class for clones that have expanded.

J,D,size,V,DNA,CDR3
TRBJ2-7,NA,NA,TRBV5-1,TGCGCCAGCAGCTTCTTCGCTCGGTACGAGCAGTACTTC,CASSFFARYEQYF
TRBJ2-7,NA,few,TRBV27,TGTGCCAGCAGGGAGAGTAGCTCCTACGAGCAGTACTTC,CASRESSSYEQYF
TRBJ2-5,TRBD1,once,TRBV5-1,TGCGCCAGCAGCTGGAGACAGGGGGGAGCCGAGACCCAGTACTTC,CASSWRQGGAETQYF
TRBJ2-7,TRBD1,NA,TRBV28,TGTGCCAGCACCCGGGGACAGCTTCGGAAAGAGCAGTACTTC,CASTRGQLRKEQYF
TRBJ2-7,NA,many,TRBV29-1,TGCAGCGTTTACAGGGACGGGGGGCAGTACTTC,CSVYRDGGQYF
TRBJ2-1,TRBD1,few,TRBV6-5,TGTGCCAGCAGCAACAGGGGCGACCTCCACAATGAGCAGTTCTTC,CASSNRGDLHNEQFF
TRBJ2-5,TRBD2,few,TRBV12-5,TGTGCTAGTGGTTTGGGCACTAGCGCCCCAGGGACCCAGTACTTC,CASGLGTSAPGTQYF
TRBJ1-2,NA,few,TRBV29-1,TGCAGCGTTGGGCAGCTCAAGTCCGATGGCTACACCTTC,CSVGQLKSDGYTF
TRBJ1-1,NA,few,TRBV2,TGTGCCAGCAGCCTAACGCGGAACACTGAATCTTTCTTT,CASSLTRNTESFF
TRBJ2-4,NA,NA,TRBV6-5,TGTGCCAGCAGTTGGGACCCGCAGTACTTC,CASSWDPQYF
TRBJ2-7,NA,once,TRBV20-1,TGCAGTGCTCCAACAAGCCGGGGGTCCTACGAGCAGTACTTC,CSAPTSRGSYEQYF
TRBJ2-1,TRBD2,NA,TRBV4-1,TGCGCCAGCAGCCAAGATCCACGGGGGGGCCGTGATGAGCAGTTCTTC,CASSQDPRGGRDEQFF
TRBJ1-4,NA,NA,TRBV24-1,TGTGCCACCAGTCAAGGGGACATATCAACTAATGAAAAACTGTTTTTT,CATSQGDISTNEKLFF
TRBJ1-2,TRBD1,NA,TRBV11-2,TGTGCCAGCAGCTTCAATGTAGGGACAGATGGCTACACCTTC,CASSFNVGTDGYTF
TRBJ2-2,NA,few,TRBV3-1,TGTGCCAGCAGCCGGAGGGGCAATAAACTGAACACCGGGGAGCTGTTTTTT,CASSRRGNKLNTGELFF
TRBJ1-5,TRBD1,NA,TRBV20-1,TGCAGTGCTTCGACAGGGGCGTTGAGCAATCAGCCCCAGCATTTT,CSASTGALSNQPQHF
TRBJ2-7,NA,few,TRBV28,TGTGCCAGCAGCTCACCTGACTGGGGGAGCTCCTACGAGCAGTACTTC,CASSSPDWGSSYEQYF
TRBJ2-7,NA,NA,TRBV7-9,TGTGCCAGCAGCACGACCGCAGGGGCCGGCGAGCAGTACTTC,CASSTTAGAGEQYF
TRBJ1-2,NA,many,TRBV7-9,TGCGCCAGCAGCTTGACCGCCGCGAACTATGGCTACACCTTC,CASSLTAANYGYTF
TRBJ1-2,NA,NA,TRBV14,TGTGCCAGCAGCCAACTCGGGCACACCTTC,CASSQLGHTF
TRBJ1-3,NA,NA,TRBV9,TGTGCCAGCAGCGCTGGACCAACGGACACTGGAAACGCCATATATTTT,CASSAGPTDTGNAIYF
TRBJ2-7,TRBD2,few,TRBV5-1,TGCGCCAGCAGCTCCGTAATGGCGGGAGGAATTTACGAGCAGTACTTC,CASSSVMAGGIYEQYF
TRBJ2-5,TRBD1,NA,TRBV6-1,TGTGCCAGCCGTTTCTCAGGGGGCTGCGAGACCCAGTACTTC,CASRFSGGCETQYF
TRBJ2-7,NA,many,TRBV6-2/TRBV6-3,TGTGCCAGCAGTTACGAGCGGAACTACGAGCAGTACTTC,CASSYERNYEQYF
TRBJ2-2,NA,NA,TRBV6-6,TGTGCCAGCTCTTCTCAGGGGCCAAAGAACACCGGGGAGCTGTTTTTT,CASSSQGPKNTGELFF
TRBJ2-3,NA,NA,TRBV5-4,TGTGCCAGCAGCTTGGGTCCAGTTGGAGATACGCAGTATTTT,CASSLGPVGDTQYF
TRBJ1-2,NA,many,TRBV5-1,TGTGCCAGCAGCCCCGGGGGGACTTATGGCTACACCTTC,CASSPGGTYGYTF
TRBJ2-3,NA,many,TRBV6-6,TGTGCCAGCAGTTACTCGATGAGGAGAGGAGATACGCAGTATTTT,CASSYSMRRGDTQYF
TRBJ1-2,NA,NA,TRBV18,TGTGCCAGCTCTCGGGCAGGGACTGATGGCTACACCTTC,CASSRAGTDGYTF
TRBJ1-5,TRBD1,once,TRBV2,TGTGCCAGAGGGGACAGAACTAGCAATCAGCCCCAGCATTTT,CARGDRTSNQPQHF
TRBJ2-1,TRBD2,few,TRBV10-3,TGTGCCATCAGTGAGATCGGGACTAGGAGAGAGCAGTTCTTC,CAISEIGTRREQFF
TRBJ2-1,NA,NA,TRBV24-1,TGTGCCACCGGTAAAAGCGGACTACTCAATGAGCAGTTCTTC,CATGKSGLLNEQFF
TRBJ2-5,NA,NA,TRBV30,TGTGCCTGGAGTGTAAGGCGGGGCAAAGAGGCCCAGTACTTC,CAWSVRRGKEAQYF
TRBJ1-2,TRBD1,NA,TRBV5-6,TGTGCCAGCAGCCGCAGGGGGAGCCTTTATGGCTACACCTTC,CASSRRGSLYGYTF
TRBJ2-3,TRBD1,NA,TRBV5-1,TGCGCCAGCAGCCCCAGGGCCGCTTGGAGACAGGGGGCGACAGATGCGCAGTATTTT,CASSPRAAWRQGATDAQYF
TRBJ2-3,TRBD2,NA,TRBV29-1,TGCAGCGGCGGGAGCTGGATCACAGATACGCGGTATTTT,CSGGSWITDTRYF
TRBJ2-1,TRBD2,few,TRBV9,TGTGCCAGCAGCGTATGGAGTAGCGGGGGTTACTACAATGAGCAGTTCTTC,CASSVWSSGGYYNEQFF
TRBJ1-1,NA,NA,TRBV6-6,TGTGCCAGCAGTTTACAGGGTGAGAGGACTGAAGCTTTCTTT,CASSLQGERTEAFF
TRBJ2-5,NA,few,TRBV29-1,TGCAGCGGGTCGGTGGGCAGAGAGGAGACCCAGTACTTC,CSGSVGREETQYF
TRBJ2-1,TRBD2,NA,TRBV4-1,TGCGCCAGCAGCCAAGAAGAGGGTGCTAGCGGGAACAATGAGCAGTTCTTC,CASSQEEGASGNNEQFF
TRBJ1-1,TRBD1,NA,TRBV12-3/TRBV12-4,TGTGCCAGCAGTTTCGGGACAGCTAGAGAAGCTTTCTTT,CASSFGTAREAFF
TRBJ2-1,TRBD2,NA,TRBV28,TGTGCCAGCAGTTTATCGGGACTAGCGGGGGGCGGGCACTTCTTC,CASSLSGLAGGGHFF
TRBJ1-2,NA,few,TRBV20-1,TGCAGTGCTCGCGGAGGGGACTATGGCTACACCTTC,CSARGGDYGYTF
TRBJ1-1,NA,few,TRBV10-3,TGTGCCATCAGTGAGTCGACCCAAGGGGGTTTGAACACTGAAGCTTTCTTT,CAISESTQGGLNTEAFF